The 21 T cell receptor beta chains reported below all come from one sample, sequenced in a study of technical replicates of blood from several donors. Assay: immunoSEQ multiplex PCR; the TCRdb copy retains only in-frame clones and omits some. The sample contains under 100,000 clones, approximately 94% of which appear only once. The sample consisted of T cells isolated from PBMCs. Every receptor here comes from a human donor in good health.

This chain connects TRBV5-1 to TRBJ2-5; a weak D match, TRBD1 (5 bases). Trimming stripped 0 bases from V and 5 bases from J, with 17 bases between. This CDR3 is 16 amino acids long. Germline V gene sequence: CDR1 SGHRS, CDR2 YFSETQ. CDR3: CASSLVGPPGQETQYF. CDR3 in DNA: TGCGCCAGCAGCTTGGTGGGGCCGCCGGGCCAGGAGACCCAGTACTTC.

V usage is TRBV29-1 and J usage is TRBJ2-1; D uncertain. The V end lost 8 bases, the J end lost 7 bases, and 12 bases lay between the germline ends. This CDR3 has 11 residues. The germline gives CDR1 SQVTM, CDR2 ANQGSEA. Here the CDR3 reads CSPALRNEQFF. The CDR3, as DNA: TGCAGCCCCGCACTGCGGAATGAGCAGTTCTTC.

The rearrangement joins TRBV28 to TRBJ2-2; TRBD2 aligns across 8 bases. The germline V gene encodes CDR1 MDHEN and CDR2 SYDVKM. The J segment lost 7 bases and the V segment lost 6 bases, leaving 13 bases of the junction unmatched. This CDR3 is built from 16 residues. The CDR3 protein is CASSKENSGEYGELFF. For the CDR3, the DNA is TGTGCCAGCAGCAAAGAAAATAGCGGGGAATACGGGGAGCTGTTTTTT. Using reference TRBV28 and TRBJ2-2 for the parts outside the CDR3, the full variable domain is DVKVTQSSRYLVKRTGEKVFLECVQDMDHENMFWYRQDPGLGLRLIYFSYDVKMKEKGDIPEGYSVSREKKERFSLILESASTNQTSMYLCASSKENSGEYGELFFGEGSRLTVL.

This sequence joins TRBV4-2 and TRBJ2-1, with TRBD2 matching 11 bases. This CDR3 spans 15 amino acids. CDR1 is LGHNA and CDR2 is YNFKEQ in the germline V gene. After removal of 1 base from V and 10 bases from J, the junction contained 6 bases not matched to a gene. CDR3 protein: CASSQGLAGTQEQFF. The DNA of the CDR3 is TGTGCCAGCAGCCAAGGACTAGCGGGAACACAGGAGCAGTTCTTC.

This rearrangement joins TRBV28 to TRBJ2-5, with D possibly being TRBD2 (5 bases). CDR3 length: 13 amino acids. Trimming removed 4 bases at V and 5 bases at J, with 11 bases between. CDR1 and CDR2 from the germline V gene are MDHEN and SYDVKM. CDR3 sequence: CASSSPSYETQYF. The CDR3 coding sequence is TGTGCCAGCAGTTCGCCTAGCTACGAGACCCAGTACTTC.

The table lists this clone with a count of one. V is TRBV11-2 and J is TRBJ2-3; 7 bases line up with TRBD2. Germline CDR1 SGHAT, CDR2 FQNNGV. The V segment lost 5 bases and the J segment 6 bases; nucleotides outside the gene matches: 14. The CDR3 runs 16 residues. The CDR3 DNA is TGTGCCAGCAGCAGCTTCGGCGGGGGTCCACTCGATACGCAGTATTTT. Translation gives CASSSFGGGPLDTQYF.

J is TRBJ1-3 and V is TRBV29-1; no firm D call. CDR1 and CDR2 (germline): SQVTM, ANQGSEA. Trimming shortened V by 8 bases and J by 0 bases, and 8 bases separated the two germline ends. This CDR3 region has 12 residues. The CDR3 DNA follows: TGCAGCACTGTTACCTCTGGAAACACCATATATTTT. The encoded protein is CSTVTSGNTIYF.

The V and J genes are TRBV6-6 and TRBJ1-1; the D gene is possibly TRBD1 (6 bases). Germline V gene data show CDR1 as MNHNY and CDR2 as SVGAGI (reference sequence). CDR3 size: 14 residues. The ends were cut back, 1 base at V and 1 base at J, with 7 bases in the middle. The CDR3 region is CASSYWDKNTEAFF. In DNA, the CDR3 is TGTGCCAGCAGTTACTGGGACAAGAACACTGAAGCTTTCTTT.

This rearrangement joins TRBV5-6 to TRBJ1-5; tentative D call: TRBD1 (6 bases). Trimming left V 0 bases short and J 0 bases short, with 19 bases between. CDR3 length: 19 residues. Germline V lookup: CDR1 SGHDT, CDR2 YYEEEE. The DNA for the CDR3 is TGTGCCAGCAGCTTGGAAGACAGGCTTACACCTTATAGCAATCAGCCCCAGCATTTT. As protein: CASSLEDRLTPYSNQPQHF.

This chain uses TRBV4-1 with TRBJ1-1; the D gene is possibly TRBD1 (6 bases). With 0 bases removed from V and 1 base from J, the gap between germline ends came to 12 bases. CDR1 is MGHRA and CDR2 is YSYEKL in the germline V gene. This CDR3 contains 16 residues. The CDR3 DNA follows: TGCGCCAGCAGCCAAGAACCAGGGGAGGGGAACACTGAAGCTTTCTTT. Protein product: CASSQEPGEGNTEAFF.

The chain has TRBV4-1 and TRBJ1-2; no definite D call. V dropped 4 bases and J dropped 1 base, with 10 bases sitting between them. Germline V gene sequence: CDR1 MGHRA, CDR2 YSYEKL. The CDR3 loop spans 14 amino acids. The CDR3 protein is CASSLEADNYGYTF. CDR3 sequence (DNA): TGCGCCAGCAGCCTGGAGGCCGATAACTATGGCTACACCTTC.

The chain recombines TRBV27 with TRBJ2-1, with 10 bases identical to TRBD2. The CDR3 sequence is 14 residues long. Per germline, CDR1 MNHEY and CDR2 SMNVEV (reference sequence). V lost 4 bases to trimming and J lost 10 bases; unmatched junction nucleotides: 7. The chain's CDR3 is CASSSAGGRPEQFF. CDR3 DNA: TGTGCCAGCAGTTCAGCGGGGGGGCGCCCGGAGCAGTTCTTC.

This chain connects TRBV5-6 to TRBJ1-5; TRBD1 matches at 9 bases. Germline V CDR1 and CDR2: SGHDT, YYEEEE. Trimming removed 3 bases from V and 5 bases from J; junction bases left unmatched: 3. The CDR3 has 14 residues. CDR3: CASSSRQGDQPQHF. CDR3 nucleotide sequence: TGTGCCAGCAGCTCCCGACAGGGGGATCAGCCCCAGCATTTT.

The chain uses TRBV28 and TRBJ1-2; TRBD1 is a possible D gene (6 bases). Trimming took 6 bases from V and 2 from J, leaving 10 bases between them. Germline V CDR1 and CDR2: MDHEN, SYDVKM. The CDR3 loop spans 13 amino acids. CDR3 in DNA: TGTGCCAGCAGCCCAGGACAGAACTATGGCTACACCTTC. Its translation: CASSPGQNYGYTF.

V gene TRBV25-1 combines with J gene TRBJ2-7, with a tentative D call TRBD1 (5 bases). Trimming pared 3 bases from V and 3 bases from J, leaving 9 bases between. The CDR3 has 13 residues. Looked up from germline, CDR1 is MGHDK and CDR2 is SYGVNS. CDR3 nucleotide sequence: TGTGCCAGCAGTGATGACAGAATCTACGAGCAGTACTTC. It is translated as CASSDDRIYEQYF.

This rearrangement joins TRBV18 to TRBJ2-1, with D uncertain. The length of the CDR3 is 16 residues. The germline V gene encodes CDR1 KGHSH and CDR2 LQKENI. With 5 bases removed from V and 0 bases from J, the gap between germline ends came to 14 bases. The CDR3 sequence: CASSAYLMSSYNEQFF. Here the CDR3 DNA reads TGTGCCAGCTCAGCCTACCTGATGAGCTCCTACAATGAGCAGTTCTTC.

The J gene is TRBJ2-2, the V gene TRBV7-9; 8 bases agree with TRBD2. Germline V gives CDR1 SEHNR, CDR2 FQNEAQ (reference sequence). Trimming removed 4 bases from V and 5 bases from J; junction bases left unmatched: 6. The CDR3 spans 15 residues. CDR3 residues: CASSSGLVGTGELFF. CDR3 nucleotide sequence: TGTGCCAGCAGCTCGGGACTAGTAGGGACCGGGGAGCTGTTTTTT.

The CDR3 protein is CASSLNPGGPTDTQYF. Written as DNA, the CDR3 is TGTGCCAGCAGCTTAAACCCCGGAGGGCCCACAGATACGCAGTATTTT. The chain combines TRBV7-2 with TRBJ2-3; tentatively, D is TRBD2 (6 bases). The V and J ends lost 2 bases and 2 bases respectively, with 14 bases between them. The CDR3 has 16 amino acids. Germline lookup yields CDR1 SGHTA and CDR2 FQGNSA.

The gene calls are TRBV5-6 and TRBJ1-2; 7 bases map to TRBD1. With 0 bases clipped from V and 6 bases from J, the junction kept 11 bases outside the gene matches. Germline CDR1 SGHDT, CDR2 YYEEEE. This CDR3 has 16 amino acids. The CDR3 coding sequence is TGTGCCAGCAGCTTGGGGTACGGCAGGCAGGGGGATGGCTACACCTTC. Residues: CASSLGYGRQGDGYTF.

The gene calls are TRBV18 and TRBJ2-3; 9 bases map to TRBD2. The J segment lost 2 bases and the V segment lost 2 bases, leaving 5 bases of the junction unmatched. Germline CDR1 and CDR2: KGHSH and LQKENI. This CDR3 is 16 amino acids long. The CDR3 sequence: CASSPEAGGNTDTQYF. CDR3 in DNA: TGTGCCAGCTCACCAGAGGCGGGGGGGAACACAGATACGCAGTATTTT.

V is TRBV6-4 and J is TRBJ2-1; D might be TRBD2 (5 bases). This CDR3 is built from 19 residues. Trimming took 2 bases from V and 1 from J, leaving 21 bases between them. CDR1 is MRHNA, CDR2 SNTAGT, per germline. CDR3 in amino acids: CASSDGGSVRVSSYNEQFF. The DNA for the CDR3 is TGTGCCAGCAGTGACGGTGGTAGTGTGCGGGTATCTTCCTACAATGAGCAGTTCTTC.